The clone carrying this T cell receptor beta chain has a single count. Its antigen is unidentified. The time point was: week 11, during vaccination. In every dose of vaccine, 300 ug of mutant IDH1 20-mer peptide was given alongside topical imiquimod. The repertoire was sequenced with immunoSEQ multiplex PCR; TCRdb's copy has only in-frame clones and lacks some. Here the sample spans fewer than 45,000 clones, 84% being singletons. Trimming removed 0 bases at V and 5 bases at J, with 12 bases between. The CDR3 spans 14 residues. CDR1 and CDR2 (germline): SGHRS, YFSETQ. This record belongs to a study of a mutant IDH1 vaccine in newly diagnosed glioma. Across the whole study: All eight of the vaccinations patients received fell in weeks 1, 3, 5, 7, 11, 15, 19 and 23. With temozolomide cycles, or 4-6 weeks after radiotherapy alone, vaccination was started. Most patients had radiochemotherapy with temozolomide before enrollment; others had one alone.

Broader study findings: With respect to changes in top peripheral T cell clonotypes, pseudoprogression seemed unrelated.

The chain recombines TRBV5-1 with TRBJ2-7; D ambiguous. Sequencing used PBMCs, obtained from a glioma patient whose treatment included an IDH1 peptide vaccine. This TCR derives from a man aged 35 to 55 with glioma. In nucleotides, the CDR3 is TGCGCCAGCAGCTTGGGACCTCCTAGGAACGAGCAGTACTTC. Protein product: CASSLGPPRNEQYF.